The 27 T cell receptor beta chains reported below all come from one sample, sequenced in a study of PD-1 blockade in classical Hodgkin lymphoma. Data came from immunoSEQ multiplex PCR; TCRdb stores just in-frame clones and leaves some out. The table includes 30,000 to 35,000 clones, around 84% detected once. The time point: cycle 4 day 1 (C4D1), after about 6 weeks of nivolumab. All patients experienced relapse after autologous stem cell transplantation, and brentuximab vedotin exposure was variable. By magnetic negative selection, CD4+ T cells were purified from thawed PBMCs. This specimen consisted of CD4+ T cells from blood, obtained before the fourth cycle of nivolumab. All receptors come from a human donor with classical Hodgkin lymphoma.

The V call is TRBV30, the J call TRBJ1-2; D is ambiguous. Germline V gene sequence: CDR1 GTSNPN, CDR2 SVGIG (reference sequence). V was pared by 4 bases and J by 1 base, with 4 bases between. This CDR3 is 11 amino acids long. The CDR3 loop is CAWNVNYGYTF. CDR3 nucleotide sequence: TGTGCCTGGAACGTTAACTATGGCTACACCTTC.

There are a few counts of this clone. The rearrangement uses TRBV10-2 and TRBJ1-1; no definite D call. This CDR3 is built from 14 residues. CDR1 is WSHSY and CDR2 is SAAADI in the germline V gene. The V end was cut by 6 bases, the J end by 1 base, with 12 bases between. The DNA for the CDR3 is TGCGCCAGCAGGGACCCGGGCGGGAACACTGAAGCTTTCTTT. Its protein product is CASRDPGGNTEAFF.

The chain combines TRBV29-1 with TRBJ1-2; D gene unclear. The CDR3 is 14 amino acids. V was pared by 4 bases and J by 7 bases, with 19 bases between. Germline lookup yields CDR1 SQVTM and CDR2 ANQGSEA. The CDR3, as DNA: TGCAGCGTTGCGAGTAGGGCCCAGTCGGGTGGCTACACCTTC. Amino acids: CSVASRAQSGGYTF.

In this sample, this clone turned up a few times. This rearrangement joins TRBV25-1 to TRBJ2-7, with D hard to call. The CDR3 has 11 residues. Germline CDR1 MGHDK, CDR2 SYGVNS. Between the trimmed V and J ends, which lost 3 bases and 6 bases, there was a span of 6 bases. DNA of the CDR3: TGTGCCAGCAGTGATAGGCGCGAGCAGTACTTC. Its protein is CASSDRREQYF.

V and J are TRBV5-1 and TRBJ1-4, with TRBD1 matching over 7 bases. The germline CDR1 and CDR2 sequences are SGHRS and YFSETQ. This CDR3 comprises 15 residues. The ends lost 2 bases at V and 8 bases at J; junction bases unmatched: 9. The CDR3 region is CASSLGGTAGEKLFF. CDR3 coding DNA: TGCGCCAGCAGCTTAGGTGGGACAGCCGGCGAAAAACTGTTTTTT.

This clone has more than one count but fewer than ten. This chain connects TRBV7-3 to TRBJ2-1; 7 bases agree with TRBD2. V gave up 3 bases and J gave up 5 bases; unmatched junction bases: 10. This CDR3 region has 16 residues. Per the germline V gene, CDR1 is SGHTA and CDR2 is FQGTGA. The CDR3 DNA reads TGTGCCAGCAGCTTCCCCGGAGCGGGGCCAGACAATGAGCAGTTCTTC. It is translated as CASSFPGAGPDNEQFF.

The V and J genes are TRBV7-8 and TRBJ1-2, with a weak D call TRBD1 (5 bases). The CDR3 length is 15 residues. Germline-derived CDR1 and CDR2 are SGHVS and FQNEAQ. V was shortened by 6 bases and J by 0 bases, with 14 bases between the two germline ends. CDR3 loop: CASSSRVSSNYGYTF. The CDR3 DNA reads TGTGCCAGCAGTTCCAGGGTGTCCTCTAACTATGGCTACACCTTC.

The V gene is TRBV4-3, the J gene TRBJ1-1; no firm D call. Between the trimmed V and J ends, which lost 5 bases and 5 bases, there was a span of 18 bases. This CDR3 comprises 15 residues. The germline V gene has CDR1 LGHNA and CDR2 YSLEER. The CDR3 here is CASSFTARQLTEAFF. The CDR3 coding sequence is TGCGCCAGCAGCTTTACGGCCCGGCAGCTTACTGAAGCTTTCTTT.

The J gene is TRBJ2-3, the V gene TRBV19; D is unresolved. The CDR3 loop spans 16 amino acids. From germline, CDR1 is LNHDA and CDR2 SQIVND (reference sequence). The V end lost 1 base, the J end lost 1 base, and 12 bases lay between the germline ends. CDR3 nucleotide sequence: TGTGCCAGTAGTATAGGGGCCGGCGCTGGCACAGATACGCAGTATTTT. Its protein is CASSIGAGAGTDTQYF.

The rearrangement uses TRBV11-2 and TRBJ1-2; D is unclear. The CDR3 totals 18 residues. Germline CDR1 is SGHAT and CDR2 is FQNNGV. V was trimmed by 3 bases and J by 0 bases, leaving 20 bases between them. The CDR3 loop reads CASSFFGRSGGSNYGYTF. The CDR3 coding sequence is TGTGCCAGCAGCTTTTTTGGAAGGTCTGGCGGTTCTAACTATGGCTACACCTTC.

V usage is TRBV6-5 and J usage is TRBJ2-2; perhaps D is TRBD1 or TRBD2 (5 bases each). Germline-derived CDR1 and CDR2 are MNHEY and SVGAGI. This CDR3 spans 14 amino acids. V was cut by 9 bases and J by 5 bases, with 16 bases left in between. Written as DNA, the CDR3 is TGTGCCAGGAATCCGGGACGATTAACCGGGGAGCTGTTTTTT. As protein: CARNPGRLTGELFF.

The chain uses TRBV4-1 and TRBJ1-5; 9 bases are shared with TRBD1. Germline CDR1 is MGHRA and CDR2 is YSYEKL. The trim removed 0 bases at V and 4 bases at J, leaving 7 bases unmatched. The CDR3 spans 17 residues. The CDR3 loop reads CASSQDGGTGSNQPQHF. As DNA, the CDR3 is TGCGCCAGCAGCCAAGATGGCGGGACAGGGTCGAATCAGCCCCAGCATTTT.

This clone was detected only once. The gene calls are TRBV7-9 and TRBJ1-3; possibly TRBD1 for D (6 bases). This CDR3 is 15 amino acids long. V gave up 5 bases and J gave up 3 bases, with 14 bases separating them. CDR1 and CDR2 from the germline V gene are SEHNR and FQNEAQ (reference sequence). The CDR3 nucleotides are TGTGCCAGCAGCGCCTTCAGGGGTAGTGGAAACACCATATATTTT. It yields the protein CASSAFRGSGNTIYF.

This chain connects TRBV28 to TRBJ2-3, with TRBD2 identical over 9 bases. The germline gives CDR1 MDHEN, CDR2 SYDVKM. With 7 bases clipped from V and 2 bases from J, the junction kept 7 bases outside the gene matches. This CDR3 region has 15 residues. CDR3 in DNA: TGTGCCAGCAAATCTAGCGGGGCCTACACAGATACGCAGTATTTT. Amino acid sequence: CASKSSGAYTDTQYF.

The rearrangement joins TRBV30 to TRBJ1-4; 8 nucleotides line up with TRBD1. V lost 5 bases, J lost 6 bases, and 11 bases stayed unmatched. In germline, CDR1 is GTSNPN, CDR2 SVGIG (reference sequence). The length of the CDR3 is 15 residues. Here the CDR3 reads CAWGPQGAADEKLFF. DNA of the CDR3: TGTGCCTGGGGCCCGCAGGGGGCGGCGGATGAAAAACTGTTTTTT.

The chain links TRBV9 to TRBJ2-7; TRBD2 matches at 9 bases. Looked up from germline, CDR1 is SGDLS and CDR2 is YYNGEE. CDR3 length equals 13 residues. The junction had 3 bases not matched to a gene; V was cut back by 3 bases and J by 5 bases. DNA of the CDR3: TGTGCCAGCAGCGGACTAGCGGACCACGAGCAGTACTTC. This sequence encodes CASSGLADHEQYF.

V is TRBV11-3 and J is TRBJ2-3; possibly TRBD2 for D (5 bases). Trimming removed 1 base from V and 2 bases from J, with 10 bases in between. CDR3 length: 15 residues. The germline V gene encodes CDR1 SGHNT and CDR2 YENEEA. CDR3 nucleotide sequence: TGTGCCAGCAGCTTAGGGACGGAGGCCACAGATACGCAGTATTTT. Translated, it gives CASSLGTEATDTQYF.

CDR3 nucleotides: TGTGCCAGCAGCCAAGTATTCCCGGGACAGCAGAACACTGAAGCTTTCTTT. Translated, it gives CASSQVFPGQQNTEAFF. The chain joins TRBV4-2 to TRBJ1-1; 7 nucleotides line up with TRBD1. The CDR3 totals 17 residues. Germline V gene data show CDR1 as LGHNA and CDR2 as YNFKEQ. V gave up 1 base and J gave up 1 base; unmatched junction bases: 9.

The chain employs TRBV6-1 and TRBJ1-2; no clear D gene. V lost 6 bases and J 3 bases, leaving 17 bases between the germline ends. This CDR3 spans 15 amino acids. Germline V CDR1 and CDR2: MNHNS, SASEGT. This CDR3 reads CASRGNLWADYGYTF. The CDR3 DNA sequence: TGTGCCAGCAGAGGAAATCTGTGGGCCGACTATGGCTACACCTTC.

Notes on this clone: An end of the junction does not agree with germline; a read error may underlie this. The chain links TRBV27 to TRBJ1-1, with D hard to call. CDR1 and CDR2 from the germline V gene are MNHEY and SMNVEV (reference sequence). This CDR3 is 15 amino acids long. CDR3 loop: CASKPLVGSNTEVFF. CDR3 coding DNA: TGTGCCAGCAAACCCCTGGTAGGCTCGAACACTGAAGTTTTCTTT.

The chain carries TRBV10-1 and TRBJ2-2; weak D call: TRBD1 (5 bases). The CDR3 spans 15 residues. V lost 6 bases to trimming and J lost 6 bases, with 17 bases between them. Germline V lookup: CDR1 WNHNN, CDR2 SYGVQD (reference sequence). The CDR3 region has the DNA TGCGCCAGCAGCCCTAGTACAGGATTTTCCGGGGAGCTGTTTTTT. This gives the protein CASSPSTGFSGELFF.

The chain uses TRBV7-3 and TRBJ2-1; D gene ambiguous. Germline CDR1 SGHTA, CDR2 FQGTGA. Trimming took 8 bases from V and 0 from J, leaving 14 bases between them. This CDR3 comprises 15 residues. The CDR3 bases are TGTGCCAGCGCCAGCCGCGTGGGCTCCTACAATGAGCAGTTCTTC. As protein: CASASRVGSYNEQFF.

The CDR3 DNA sequence: TGTGCCAGCAGCAAGGGACAGCGGGGTCAGCCCCAGCATTTT. It translates to CASSKGQRGQPQHF. This chain links TRBV21-1 with TRBJ1-5. TRBV21-1 is an annotated pseudogene. The CDR3 has 14 residues.

The chain links TRBV11-3 to TRBJ2-5; 10 bases map to TRBD2. The CDR3 length is 15 residues. The V gene's germline CDR1 is SGHNT and CDR2 YENEEA. V gave up 3 bases and J gave up 0 bases; unmatched junction bases: 1. CDR3 nucleotides: TGTGCCAGCAGCTTCACTAGCGGGGACCAAGAGACCCAGTACTTC. Protein: CASSFTSGDQETQYF.

The J gene is TRBJ2-3, the V gene TRBV9; no firm D call. The CDR3 is 13 amino acids. Per germline, CDR1 SGDLS and CDR2 YYNGEE. V was clipped by 3 bases and J by 6 bases, with 11 bases between them. As DNA, the CDR3 is TGTGCCAGCAGCGCCCTCCACTCGGATACGCAGTATTTT. This sequence encodes CASSALHSDTQYF.

A few counts support this clone. The chain combines TRBV9 with TRBJ1-2; the D is unclear. The CDR3 sequence is 15 residues long. V lost 4 bases to trimming and J lost 1 base, with 14 bases between them. Per the germline V gene, CDR1 is SGDLS and CDR2 is YYNGEE. The CDR3 nucleotides are TGTGCCAGCAGCTTAGAGGCTATCGGTAACTATGGCTACACCTTC. It is translated as CASSLEAIGNYGYTF.

The rearrangement links TRBV5-6 to TRBJ1-1; 10 bases match TRBD1. Germline values: CDR1 SGHDT, CDR2 YYEEEE. Trimming cost V 4 bases and J 11 bases; bases outside gene matches: 8. There are 13 residues in the CDR3. The CDR3 loop reads CASSLQTGGLAFF. In DNA, the CDR3 is TGTGCCAGCAGCCTCCAGACAGGGGGCTTGGCTTTCTTT.